This T cell receptor (beta chain) emerged from a study of PD-L1 blockade in urothelial cancer. Profiled with immunoSEQ multiplex PCR; TCRdb holds only in-frame clones, not every one. The data contain about 88,000 clones, roughly 90% of them seen just once; the ten biggest clones take up approximately 9%. Trimming at V came to 5 bases and at J to 6 bases, leaving 15 bases not matched to a gene. This CDR3 region has 16 residues. CDR1 and CDR2 (germline): SGHVS, FNYEAQ. The source is a man aged 55 to 70 with urothelial cancer. The specimen comprised PBMCs, sampled around atezolizumab (anti-PD-L1) treatment. The chain recombines TRBV7-6 with TRBJ2-7, with 8 bases lining up with TRBD1. CDR3 coding DNA: TGTGCCAGCAGCGACCTATATGGACAGGGTCGGGGCGAGCAGTACTTC. It codes for CASSDLYGQGRGEQYF. Variable domain in full (rest from reference TRBV7-6 and TRBJ2-7): GAGVSQSPRYKVTKRGQDVALRCDPISGHVSLYWYRQALGQGPEFLTYFNYEAQQDKSGLPNDRFSAERPEGSISTLTIQRTEQRDSAMYRCASSDLYGQGRGEQYFGPGTRLTVT.